Shown below are 7 T cell receptor beta chains from a single sample sequenced in a study of spatial heterogeneity in lung cancer. The time point here: sample taken at primary tumor resection. Unsorted whole RNA from tumor, nontumor lung or frozen PBMC underwent sequencing. TCRdb passed the 5' RACE reads through MiXCR, listing each CDR3 protein once. Of some 21,000 distinct CDR3 sequences in the sample, 4.6% were seen once. This specimen consisted of PBMCs, obtained at surgery. The receptors shown here come from a male donor with early-stage non-small cell lung cancer.

The V and J genes are TRBV12-3 or TRBV12-4 and TRBJ1-2; the D is unclear. This CDR3 has 12 residues. V was pared by 7 bases and J by 14 bases, with 20 bases between. The CDR3 nucleotides read TGTGCCAGCAATTCAGACTATCAGACTCCTACCTTC. It specifies CASNSDYQTPTF.

This clonotype has a handful of counts. This rearrangement joins TRBV18 to TRBJ1-6; 7 nucleotides align to TRBD1. V trimming: 6 bases; J trimming: 5 bases; junction bases outside the gene matches: 7. This CDR3 has 15 amino acids. Germline CDR1 is KGHSH and CDR2 is LQKENI. The CDR3, as DNA: TGTGCCAGCTCGCAAACGGGACAGAATAATTCACCCCTCCACTTT. It yields the protein CASSQTGQNNSPLHF.

In its sample, this clonotype was seen many times. The chain uses TRBV28 and TRBJ2-3; no clear D gene. Trimming cost V 8 bases and J 1 base, with 28 bases left between them. The CDR3 runs to 19 residues. CDR1 is MDHEN, CDR2 SYDVKM, per germline. CDR3 DNA sequence: TGTGCCAGCCGACCTGTTCCTGGATCAGCTATTGGAGGCACAGATACGCAGTATTTT. This translates into CASRPVPGSAIGGTDTQYF.

This clonotype has only a few counts. The DNA for the CDR3 is TGCAGTGCAACAATTCCGGGACAGCGCTCCTACGAGCAGTACTTC. Protein: CSATIPGQRSYEQYF. The chain employs TRBV20-1 and TRBJ2-7, with 7 bases matching TRBD1. This CDR3 is 15 amino acids long. V gave up 6 bases and J gave up 0 bases; unmatched junction bases: 11. CDR1 is DFQATT and CDR2 is SNEGSKA in the germline V gene (reference sequence).

This clonotype was counted at least ten times. In DNA form, the CDR3 reads TGTGCCACCAGTTGGGGGCTGAGTAACACCGGGGAGCTGTTTTTT. The encoded protein is CATSWGLSNTGELFF. This sequence joins TRBV15 and TRBJ2-2; D may be TRBD1 (6 bases). Trimming stripped 6 bases from V and 2 bases from J, with 13 bases between. In germline, CDR1 is LNHNV, CDR2 YYDKDF (reference sequence). The CDR3 covers 15 residues.

This clonotype occurred many times. The V and J genes are TRBV5-3 and TRBJ2-2; TRBD1 aligns across 11 bases. TRBV5-3 is an open reading frame, and its role is uncertain. With 5 bases clipped from V and 6 bases from J, the junction kept 6 bases outside the gene matches. The CDR3 loop spans 15 amino acids. The CDR3 here is CARSPGQGVAGELFF. CDR3 nucleotide sequence: TGTGCCAGAAGTCCGGGACAGGGGGTAGCCGGGGAGCTGTTTTTT.

This clonotype came up many times. This chain links TRBV4-3 with TRBJ1-2; the match to TRBD1 covers 7 bases. The CDR3 totals 15 residues. V gave up 5 bases and J gave up 0 bases; unmatched junction bases: 6. From germline, CDR1 is LGHNA and CDR2 YSLEER. The CDR3 protein is CASSIRQGTNYGYTF. Here the CDR3 DNA reads TGCGCCAGCAGCATCCGACAGGGAACTAACTATGGCTACACCTTC.